Each of the 10 T cell receptor beta chains below was sequenced from the same sample in a study of CD8 T cells in ankylosing spondylitis. One entry per CDR3 protein, called by TCRdb with MiXCR from the 5' RACE reads. The sample holds about 360,000 distinct CDR3 sequences; approximately 20% are singletons and the top ten take around 13%. The sequenced sample consisted of blood, either unsorted or a sorted T cell fraction (not recorded which). These receptors were obtained from a male donor with ankylosing spondylitis or in good health (not recorded which).

The chain combines TRBV6-4 with TRBJ2-1, with D hard to call. This CDR3 contains 15 residues. Trimming shortened V by 4 bases and J by 4 bases, and 14 bases separated the two germline ends. Germline lookup yields CDR1 MRHNA and CDR2 SNTAGT. The CDR3 sequence: CASSASGGYYNEQFF. The CDR3 DNA reads TGTGCCAGCAGTGCCTCGGGCGGTTATTACAATGAGCAGTTCTTC.

The chain employs TRBV5-1 and TRBJ2-1; 11 positions match TRBD2. This CDR3 region has 16 residues. V dropped 0 bases and J dropped 7; count of bases not matched to a gene: 6. Per germline, CDR1 SGHRS and CDR2 YFSETQ. The CDR3 nucleotides read TGCGCCAGCAGCTTGGGGGCTAGCGGGGGGCTGAATGAGCAGTTCTTC. Protein product: CASSLGASGGLNEQFF.

This clonotype was found a few times. The rearrangement joins TRBV5-5 to TRBJ1-6; tentatively, D is TRBD1 (5 bases). CDR1 SGHKS and CDR2 YYEKEE come from the germline V gene (reference sequence). Trimming removed 3 bases from V and 5 bases from J, with 12 bases in between. This CDR3 spans 15 amino acids. CDR3 sequence (DNA): TGTGCCAGCAGCTCCTACCAGGGAGATAATTCACCCCTCCACTTT. Translated, it gives CASSSYQGDNSPLHF.

This clonotype was seen only a few times. This chain uses TRBV6-1 with TRBJ2-7; TRBD1 or TRBD2 may be the D gene (6 bases each). The germline CDR1 and CDR2 sequences are MNHNS and SASEGT. The CDR3 extends over 15 amino acids. The V gene lost 1 base and the J gene lost 0 bases, with 10 bases spanning the gap. Here the CDR3 reads CASSEVRGDSYEQYF. As DNA, the CDR3 is TGTGCCAGCAGTGAAGTTAGGGGGGACTCCTACGAGCAGTACTTC.

This chain connects TRBV2 to TRBJ2-7; a weak D match, TRBD1 (6 bases). The germline V and J ends were trimmed by 0 bases and 0 bases, with 9 bases remaining between them. The CDR3 loop spans 15 amino acids. In germline, CDR1 is SNHLY, CDR2 FYNNEI. The CDR3 nucleotides read TGTGCCAGCAGTGAAGCTTTGGGACACTCCTACGAGCAGTACTTC. It encodes CASSEALGHSYEQYF.

This clonotype was detected only a few times. This rearrangement joins TRBV6-1 to TRBJ2-2; a weak D match, TRBD1 (5 bases). The CDR3 contains 15 residues. Between the trimmed V and J ends, which lost 6 bases and 4 bases, there was a span of 15 bases. Germline V gives CDR1 MNHNS, CDR2 SASEGT. The CDR3 region is CASSPQVRGTGELFF. The CDR3 DNA reads as TGTGCCAGCAGCCCACAGGTTCGCGGCACCGGGGAGCTGTTTTTT.

The chain combines TRBV4-1 with TRBJ2-1; TRBD1 agrees at 8 bases. The CDR3 is 14 amino acids. V gave up 1 base and J gave up 8 bases; unmatched junction bases: 4. The V gene's germline CDR1 is MGHRA and CDR2 YSYEKL. The CDR3 here is CASSQGTGLDEQFF. CDR3 nucleotide sequence: TGCGCCAGCAGCCAAGGGACAGGGCTTGATGAGCAGTTCTTC.

This clonotype was recorded once. The chain carries TRBV4-1 and TRBJ2-7; TRBD1 agrees at 9 bases. This CDR3 spans 14 amino acids. V was pared by 5 bases and J by 5 bases, with 7 bases of the junction left unmatched. The germline V gene encodes CDR1 MGHRA and CDR2 YSYEKL. The CDR3 DNA sequence: TGCGCCAGCAGCTTAGGACAGGGGATCCACGAGCAGTACTTC. This encodes CASSLGQGIHEQYF.

The V call is TRBV7-2, the J call TRBJ2-2; TRBD2 matches at 10 bases. The V segment lost 3 bases and the J segment 4 bases; nucleotides outside the gene matches: 2. Germline V gives CDR1 SGHTA, CDR2 FQGNSA. The CDR3 loop spans 15 amino acids. The CDR3: CASSFSSGGTGELFF. DNA of the CDR3: TGTGCCAGCAGCTTTTCTAGCGGGGGCACCGGGGAGCTGTTTTTT. The whole variable domain, remainder taken from reference TRBV7-2 and TRBJ2-2, is GAGVSQSPSNKVTEKGKDVELRCDPISGHTALYWYRQSLGQGLEFLIYFQGNSAPDKSGLPSDRFSAERTGGSVSTLTIQRTQQEDSAVYLCASSFSSGGTGELFFGEGSRLTVL.

This chain uses TRBV28 with TRBJ1-1; no clear D. The CDR3 covers 14 residues. Germline lookup yields CDR1 MDHEN and CDR2 SYDVKM. V lost 6 bases and J lost 3, with 14 bases in between. CDR3 residues: CASSRTLVDTEAFF. CDR3 DNA: TGTGCCAGCAGCCGGACCTTGGTGGACACTGAAGCTTTCTTT.